This section outlines one T cell receptor (beta chain) sequence together with its context. The antigen is unknown. A junction boundary mismatches the germline segment, possibly from a read error. CDR3 size: 13 residues. CDR1 and CDR2 (germline): SGHAT, FQNNGV. This record comes from a study of cytomegalovirus exposure and HLA in healthy donors. The study ran its PCR with 60 Vbeta and 13 Jbeta primers. Using immunoSEQ multiplex PCR, the repertoire was profiled, and TCRdb retains in-frame clones only, with some absent. This sample has 90,000 to 110,000 clones, with 15% found just once. General study results and limits: According to an earlier analysis, most TCR beta V segments yielded productive rearrangements about 87% or about 30% of the time.

V gene TRBV11-2 combines with J gene TRBJ2-7; 9 bases fit TRBD1. This clonotype was sampled from a female donor in good health and CMV-seronegative. The sequencing sample was made of PBMCs. CDR3 loop: CASSGQGTYERYF. DNA of the CDR3: TGTGCCAGTTCGGGACAGGGCACCTACGAGCGGTACTTC.